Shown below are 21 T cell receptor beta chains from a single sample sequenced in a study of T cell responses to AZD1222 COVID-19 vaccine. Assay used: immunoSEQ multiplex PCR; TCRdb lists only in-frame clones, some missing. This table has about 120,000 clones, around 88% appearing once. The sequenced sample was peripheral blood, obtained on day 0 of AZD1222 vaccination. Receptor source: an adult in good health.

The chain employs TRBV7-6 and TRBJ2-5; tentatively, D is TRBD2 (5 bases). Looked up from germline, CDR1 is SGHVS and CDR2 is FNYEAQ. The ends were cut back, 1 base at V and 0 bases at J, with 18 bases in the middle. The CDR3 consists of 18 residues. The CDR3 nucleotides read TGTGCCAGCAGCTTAGTATCCGGGGAACGGATTTACCAAGAGACCCAGTACTTC. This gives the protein CASSLVSGERIYQETQYF. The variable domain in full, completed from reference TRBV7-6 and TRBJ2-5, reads GAGVSQSPRYKVTKRGQDVALRCDPISGHVSLYWYRQALGQGPEFLTYFNYEAQQDKSGLPNDRFSAERPEGSISTLTIQRTEQRDSAMYRCASSLVSGERIYQETQYFGPGTRLLVL.

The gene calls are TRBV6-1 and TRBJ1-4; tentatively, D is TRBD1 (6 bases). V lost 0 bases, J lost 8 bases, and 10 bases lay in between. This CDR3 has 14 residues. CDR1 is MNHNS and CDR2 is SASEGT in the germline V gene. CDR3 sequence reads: CASSEAGQIEKLFF. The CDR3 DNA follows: TGTGCCAGCAGTGAAGCAGGACAGATAGAAAAACTGTTTTTT.

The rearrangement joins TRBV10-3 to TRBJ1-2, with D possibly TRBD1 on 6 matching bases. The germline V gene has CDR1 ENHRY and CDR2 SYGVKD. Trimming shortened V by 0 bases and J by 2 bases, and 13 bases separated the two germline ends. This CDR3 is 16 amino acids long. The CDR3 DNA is TGTGCCATCAGTGAGTCGATCGGGACAACCAACTATGGCTACACCTTC. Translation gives CAISESIGTTNYGYTF.

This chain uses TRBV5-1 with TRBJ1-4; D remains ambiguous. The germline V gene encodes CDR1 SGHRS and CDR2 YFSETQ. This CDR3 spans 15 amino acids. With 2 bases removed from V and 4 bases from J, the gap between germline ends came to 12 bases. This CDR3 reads CASSFNPGFNEKLFF. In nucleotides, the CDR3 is TGCGCCAGCAGCTTTAATCCGGGGTTTAATGAAAAACTGTTTTTT.

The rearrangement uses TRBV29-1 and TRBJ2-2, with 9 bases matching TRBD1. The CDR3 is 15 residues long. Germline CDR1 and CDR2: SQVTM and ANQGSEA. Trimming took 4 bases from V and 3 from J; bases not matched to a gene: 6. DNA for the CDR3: TGCAGCGTTGTTACAGGGGGCTTTGACACCGGGGAGCTGTTTTTT. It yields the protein CSVVTGGFDTGELFF.

The DNA for the CDR3 is TGTGCCAGCAGCCAGGCCGAATCGAACACCGGGGAGCTGTTTTTT. This gives the protein CASSQAESNTGELFF. The chain couples TRBV5-6 to TRBJ2-2; no clear D. This CDR3 has 15 residues. The germline gives CDR1 SGHDT, CDR2 YYEEEE. Trimming removed 4 bases at V and 0 bases at J, with 10 bases between.

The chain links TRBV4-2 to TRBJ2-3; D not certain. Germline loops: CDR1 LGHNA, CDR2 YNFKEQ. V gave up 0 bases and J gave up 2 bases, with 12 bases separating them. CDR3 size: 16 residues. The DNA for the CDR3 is TGTGCCAGCAGCCAAGATCAATGGGATTCCACAGATACGCAGTATTTT. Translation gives CASSQDQWDSTDTQYF.

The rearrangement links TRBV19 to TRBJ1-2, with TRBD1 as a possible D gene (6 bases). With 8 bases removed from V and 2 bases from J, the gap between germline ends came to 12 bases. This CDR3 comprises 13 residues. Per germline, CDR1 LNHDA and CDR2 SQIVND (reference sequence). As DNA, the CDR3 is TGTGCCAGTCGGAACACAGGGAACTATGGCTACACCTTC. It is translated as CASRNTGNYGYTF.

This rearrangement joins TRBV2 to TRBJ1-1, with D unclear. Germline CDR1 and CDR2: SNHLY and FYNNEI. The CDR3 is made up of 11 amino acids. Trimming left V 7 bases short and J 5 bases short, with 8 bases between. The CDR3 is CASKELTEAFF. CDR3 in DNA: TGTGCCAGCAAAGAATTAACTGAAGCTTTCTTT.

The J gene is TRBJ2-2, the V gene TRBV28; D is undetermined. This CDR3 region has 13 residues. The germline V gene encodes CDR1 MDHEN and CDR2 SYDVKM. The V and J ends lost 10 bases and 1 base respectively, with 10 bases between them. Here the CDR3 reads CAIYGQNTGELFF. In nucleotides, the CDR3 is TGTGCCATTTACGGGCAGAACACCGGGGAGCTGTTTTTT.

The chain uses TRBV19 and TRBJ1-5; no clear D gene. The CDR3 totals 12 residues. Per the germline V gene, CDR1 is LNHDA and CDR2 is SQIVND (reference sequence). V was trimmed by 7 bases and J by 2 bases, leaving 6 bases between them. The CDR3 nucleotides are TGTGCCAGTAAAGCTGGCAATCAGCCCCAGCATTTT. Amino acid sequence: CASKAGNQPQHF.

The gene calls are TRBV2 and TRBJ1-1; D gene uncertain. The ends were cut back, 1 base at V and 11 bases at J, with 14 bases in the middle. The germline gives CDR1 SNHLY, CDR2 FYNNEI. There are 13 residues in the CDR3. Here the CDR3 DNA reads TGTGCCAGCAGTGAAGGTGCGGTCCCGAGGGCTTTCTTT. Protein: CASSEGAVPRAFF.

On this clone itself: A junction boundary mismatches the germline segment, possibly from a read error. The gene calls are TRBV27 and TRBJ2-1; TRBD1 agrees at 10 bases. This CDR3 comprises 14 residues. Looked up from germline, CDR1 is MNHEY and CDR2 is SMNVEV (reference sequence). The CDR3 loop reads CASSLGQGRPFELF. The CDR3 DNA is TGTGCCAGCAGTTTGGGACAGGGGCGTCCCTTCGAGCTCTTC.

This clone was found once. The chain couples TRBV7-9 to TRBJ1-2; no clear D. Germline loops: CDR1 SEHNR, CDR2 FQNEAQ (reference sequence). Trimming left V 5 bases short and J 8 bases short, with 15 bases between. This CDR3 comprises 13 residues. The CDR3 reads CASSPRERGGYTF. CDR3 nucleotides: TGTGCCAGCAGCCCCCGGGAACGAGGCGGCTACACCTTC.

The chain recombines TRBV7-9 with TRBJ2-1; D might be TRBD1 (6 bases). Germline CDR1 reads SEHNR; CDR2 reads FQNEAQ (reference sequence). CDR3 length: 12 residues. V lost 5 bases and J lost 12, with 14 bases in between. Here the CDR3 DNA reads TGTGCCAGCAGCAAGGAGCGCAGGGGGCAGTTCTTC. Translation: CASSKERRGQFF.

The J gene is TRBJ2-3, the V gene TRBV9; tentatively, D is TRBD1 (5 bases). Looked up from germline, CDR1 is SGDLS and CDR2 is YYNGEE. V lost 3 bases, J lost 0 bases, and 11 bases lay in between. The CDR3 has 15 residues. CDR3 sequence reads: CASSEGPLSTDTQYF. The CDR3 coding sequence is TGTGCCAGCAGCGAGGGGCCCCTAAGCACAGATACGCAGTATTTT.

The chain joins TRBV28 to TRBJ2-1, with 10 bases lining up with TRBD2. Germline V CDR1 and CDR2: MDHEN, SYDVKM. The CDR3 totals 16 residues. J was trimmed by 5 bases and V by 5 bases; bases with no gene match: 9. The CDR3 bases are TGTGCCAGCAGTCCCGCCCTAGCGGGGGCCCACAATGAGCAGTTCTTC. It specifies CASSPALAGAHNEQFF.

The CDR3 is CASSPSTGHYGYTF. The CDR3 DNA reads as TGTGCCAGCAGCCCATCTACAGGGCACTATGGCTACACCTTC. The V call is TRBV28, the J call TRBJ1-2; D might be TRBD1 (6 bases). V was pared by 6 bases and J by 3 bases, with 14 bases between. Germline V CDR1 and CDR2: MDHEN, SYDVKM. This CDR3 has 14 residues.

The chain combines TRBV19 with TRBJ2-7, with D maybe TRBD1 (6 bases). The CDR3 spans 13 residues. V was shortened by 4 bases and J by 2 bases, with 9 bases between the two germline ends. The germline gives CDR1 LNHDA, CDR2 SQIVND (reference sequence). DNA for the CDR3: TGTGCCAGTAGTAGAAGGACAGCCTACGAGCAGTACTTC. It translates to CASSRRTAYEQYF. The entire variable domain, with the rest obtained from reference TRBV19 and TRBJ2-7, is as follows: DGGITQSPKYLFRKEGQNVTLSCEQNLNHDAMYWYRQDPGQGLRLIYYSQIVNDFQKGDIAEGYSVSREKKESFPLTVTSAQKNPTAFYLCASSRRTAYEQYFGPGTRLTVT.

The CDR3 protein is CASRLAGHQETQYF. CDR3 bases: TGTGCCAGCAGACTAGCGGGCCACCAAGAGACCCAGTACTTC. The V call is TRBV3-1 (or the pseudogene TRBV3-2), the J call TRBJ2-5; 9 positions match TRBD2. The V segment lost 6 bases and the J segment 0 bases; nucleotides outside the gene matches: 2. CDR1 and CDR2 from the germline V gene are LGHDT and YNNKEL (reference sequence). This CDR3 spans 14 amino acids.

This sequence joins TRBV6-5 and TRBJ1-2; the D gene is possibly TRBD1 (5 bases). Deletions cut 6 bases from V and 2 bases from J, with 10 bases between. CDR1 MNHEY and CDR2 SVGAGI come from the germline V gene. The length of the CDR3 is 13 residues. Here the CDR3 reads CASRLTENYGYTF. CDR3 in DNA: TGTGCCAGCAGACTGACAGAAAACTATGGCTACACCTTC.